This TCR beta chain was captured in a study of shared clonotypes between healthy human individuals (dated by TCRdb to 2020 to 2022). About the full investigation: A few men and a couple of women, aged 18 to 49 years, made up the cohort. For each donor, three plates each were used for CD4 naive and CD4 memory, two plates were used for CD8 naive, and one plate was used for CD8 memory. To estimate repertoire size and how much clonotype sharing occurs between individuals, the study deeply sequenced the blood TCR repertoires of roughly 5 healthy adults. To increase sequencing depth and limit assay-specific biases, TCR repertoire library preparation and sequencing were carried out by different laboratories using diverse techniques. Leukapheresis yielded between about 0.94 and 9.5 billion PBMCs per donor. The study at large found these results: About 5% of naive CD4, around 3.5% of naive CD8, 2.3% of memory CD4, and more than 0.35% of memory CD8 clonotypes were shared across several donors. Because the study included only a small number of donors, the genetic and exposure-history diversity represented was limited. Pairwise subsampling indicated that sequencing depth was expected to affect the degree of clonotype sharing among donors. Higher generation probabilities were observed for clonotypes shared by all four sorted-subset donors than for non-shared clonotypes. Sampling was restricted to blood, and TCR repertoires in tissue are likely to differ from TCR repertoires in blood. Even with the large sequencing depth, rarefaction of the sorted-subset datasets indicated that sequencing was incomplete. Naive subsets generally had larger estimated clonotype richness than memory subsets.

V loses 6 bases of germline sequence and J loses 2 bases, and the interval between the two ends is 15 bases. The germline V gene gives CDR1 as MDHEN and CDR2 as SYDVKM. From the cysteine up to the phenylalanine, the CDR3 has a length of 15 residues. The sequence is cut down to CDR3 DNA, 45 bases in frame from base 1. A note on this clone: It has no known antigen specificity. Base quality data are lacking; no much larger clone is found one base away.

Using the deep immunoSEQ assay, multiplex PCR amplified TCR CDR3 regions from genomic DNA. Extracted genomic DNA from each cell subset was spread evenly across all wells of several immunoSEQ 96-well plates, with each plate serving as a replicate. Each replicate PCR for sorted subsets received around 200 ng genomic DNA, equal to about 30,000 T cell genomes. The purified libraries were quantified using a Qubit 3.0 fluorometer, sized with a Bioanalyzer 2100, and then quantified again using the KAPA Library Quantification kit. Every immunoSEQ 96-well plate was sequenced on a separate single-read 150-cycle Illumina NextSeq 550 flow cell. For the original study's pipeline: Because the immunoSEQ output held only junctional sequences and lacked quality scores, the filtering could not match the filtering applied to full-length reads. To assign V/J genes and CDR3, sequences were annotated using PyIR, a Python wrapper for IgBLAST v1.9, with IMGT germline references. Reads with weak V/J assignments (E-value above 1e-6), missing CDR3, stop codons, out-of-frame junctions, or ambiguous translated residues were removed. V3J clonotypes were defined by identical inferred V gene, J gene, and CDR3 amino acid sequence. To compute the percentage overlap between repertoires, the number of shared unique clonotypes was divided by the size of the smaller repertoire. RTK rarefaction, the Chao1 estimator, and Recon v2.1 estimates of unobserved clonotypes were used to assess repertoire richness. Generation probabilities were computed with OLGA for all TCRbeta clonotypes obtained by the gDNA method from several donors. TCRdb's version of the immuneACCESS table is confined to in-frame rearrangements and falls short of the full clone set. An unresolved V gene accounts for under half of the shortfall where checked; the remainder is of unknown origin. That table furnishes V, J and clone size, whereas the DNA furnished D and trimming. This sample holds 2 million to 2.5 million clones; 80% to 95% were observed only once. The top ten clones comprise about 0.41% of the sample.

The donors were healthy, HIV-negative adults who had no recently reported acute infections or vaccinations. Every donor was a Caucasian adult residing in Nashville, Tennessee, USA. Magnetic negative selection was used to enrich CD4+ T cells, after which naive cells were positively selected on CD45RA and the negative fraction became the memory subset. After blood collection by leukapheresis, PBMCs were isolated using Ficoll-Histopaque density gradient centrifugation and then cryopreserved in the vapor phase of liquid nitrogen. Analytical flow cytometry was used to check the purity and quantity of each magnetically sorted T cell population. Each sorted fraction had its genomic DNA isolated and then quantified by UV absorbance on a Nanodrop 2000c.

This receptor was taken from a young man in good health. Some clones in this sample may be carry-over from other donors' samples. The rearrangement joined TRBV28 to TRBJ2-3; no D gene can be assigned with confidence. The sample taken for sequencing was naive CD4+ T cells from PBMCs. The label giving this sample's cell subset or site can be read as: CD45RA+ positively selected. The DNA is TGTGCCAGCAGGTCCCGCCGAATCATCACAGATACGCAGTATTTT. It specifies CASRSRRIITDTQYF.